A single sample is the source of the 29 T cell receptor beta chains below, sequenced in a study of cytomegalovirus exposure and HLA in healthy donors. Produced via immunoSEQ multiplex PCR; TCRdb's table is partial and in-frame only. The sample records about 82,000 clones, around 92% being singletons. Source material: PBMCs. Receptors were obtained from a man aged 18 to 29 in good health and CMV-seronegative.

V gene TRBV4-2 combines with J gene TRBJ2-3, with a tentative D call TRBD2 (6 bases). Trimming removed 4 bases at V and 5 bases at J, with 19 bases between. Germline values: CDR1 LGHNA, CDR2 YNFKEQ. The CDR3 runs 16 residues. The CDR3 coding sequence is TGTGCCAGCAGCCGGGAGGCTAGACGAGTACGAGATACGCAGTATTTT. Residues: CASSREARRVRDTQYF.

This chain uses TRBV11-3 with TRBJ2-2, with 7 bases aligning to TRBD2. The CDR3 covers 15 residues. V was pared by 5 bases and J by 1 base, with 4 bases of the junction left unmatched. Germline values: CDR1 SGHNT, CDR2 YENEEA. For the CDR3, the DNA is TGTGCCAGCAGCCCAGGCGGGGGGAACACCGGGGAGCTGTTTTTT. This gives the protein CASSPGGGNTGELFF.

This clone was detected once. The chain joins TRBV5-6 to TRBJ1-3; no definite D call. V was trimmed by 1 base and J by 2 bases, leaving 10 bases between them. This CDR3 region has 15 residues. The V gene's germline CDR1 is SGHDT and CDR2 YYEEEE. Here the CDR3 reads CASSLRELTGNTIYF. The CDR3 nucleotides are TGTGCCAGCAGCTTGCGGGAGTTAACTGGAAACACCATATATTTT.

This clone was recorded only once. The chain is built from TRBV7-6 and TRBJ1-3; D is perhaps TRBD1 (6 bases). Germline CDR1 reads SGHVS; CDR2 reads FNYEAQ. The CDR3 spans 17 residues. V dropped 4 bases and J dropped 0 bases, with 16 bases sitting between them. The CDR3: CASSSTDRPNSGNTIYF. The CDR3 nucleotides read TGTGCCAGCAGCTCGACGGACAGACCCAACTCTGGAAACACCATATATTTT.

V is TRBV30 and J is TRBJ2-7; no definite D call. Per germline, CDR1 GTSNPN and CDR2 SVGIG (reference sequence). This CDR3 spans 12 amino acids. Trimming pared 0 bases from V and 3 bases from J, leaving 6 bases between. The CDR3 DNA is TGTGCCTGGAGTGTAAGCGACTACGAGCAGTACTTC. Translating gives CAWSVSDYEQYF. The full variable domain, rest sourced from reference TRBV30 and TRBJ2-7, is SQTIHQWPATLVQPVGSPLSLECTVEGTSNPNLYWYRQAAGRGLQLLFYSVGIGQISSEVPQNLSASRPQDRQFILSSKKLLLSDSGFYLCAWSVSDYEQYFGPGTRLTVT.

This chain joins TRBV15 and TRBJ2-5, with a possible D match to TRBD1 (6 bases). This CDR3 has 16 residues. CDR1 and CDR2 from the germline V gene are LNHNV and YYDKDF (reference sequence). V was clipped by 3 bases and J by 1 base, with 15 bases between them. CDR3 amino acids: CATSRGALDPQETQYF. In DNA form, the CDR3 reads TGTGCCACCAGCAGGGGGGCCCTAGATCCCCAAGAGACCCAGTACTTC.

V usage is TRBV6-5 and J usage is TRBJ1-1; possibly TRBD1 for D (5 bases). The V and J ends lost 1 base and 2 bases respectively, with 11 bases between them. Per the germline V gene, CDR1 is MNHEY and CDR2 is SVGAGI. CDR3 length: 15 residues. Written as DNA, the CDR3 is TGTGCCAGCAGTTACTGGGGGGACGATAACACTGAAGCTTTCTTT. The encoded protein is CASSYWGDDNTEAFF.

V gene TRBV6-1 combines with J gene TRBJ2-1, with D perhaps matching TRBD1 (6 bases). Germline V gene lookup returns CDR1 MNHNS and CDR2 SASEGT. V lost 10 bases, J lost 0 bases, and 16 bases lay in between. CDR3 length: 15 residues. CDR3 in DNA: TGTGCCATTACGCAGGGGCCCAGCTCCTACAATGAGCAGTTCTTC. As protein: CAITQGPSSYNEQFF.

The chain has TRBV6-1 and TRBJ2-7; 8 bases align to TRBD2. The ends lost 6 bases at V and 4 bases at J; junction bases unmatched: 11. This CDR3 contains 15 residues. Germline V gene lookup returns CDR1 MNHNS and CDR2 SASEGT. The DNA of the CDR3 is TGTGCCAGCAGCTTCCGGGGGGGCCTTCAGTACGAGCAGTACTTC. It specifies CASSFRGGLQYEQYF.

CDR3 DNA sequence: TGTGCCAGCAGCGCCGGGACAGGCGAGACCCAGTACTTC. As protein: CASSAGTGETQYF. The J gene is TRBJ2-5, the V gene TRBV6-5; 8 bases line up with TRBD1. The trim removed 6 bases at V and 5 bases at J, leaving 5 bases unmatched. The CDR3 has 13 amino acids. Germline V gives CDR1 MNHEY, CDR2 SVGAGI.

The V call is TRBV15, the J call TRBJ1-4; D is ambiguous. The germline V gene has CDR1 LNHNV and CDR2 YYDKDF (reference sequence). V was pared by 2 bases and J by 8 bases, with 18 bases between. This CDR3 region has 16 residues. The chain's CDR3 is CATSRPLGPGREKLFF. CDR3 coding DNA: TGTGCCACCAGCAGACCGCTGGGCCCGGGGAGGGAAAAACTGTTTTTT.

This chain links TRBV5-1 with TRBJ2-1; 10 bases map to TRBD1. Germline lookup yields CDR1 SGHRS and CDR2 YFSETQ. The ends lost 2 bases at V and 7 bases at J; junction bases unmatched: 6. CDR3 size: 15 residues. The CDR3 DNA reads TGCGCCAGCAGCTTTTCCGGGACAGGGGTAAATGAGCAGTTCTTC. Translating gives CASSFSGTGVNEQFF.

The chain is built from TRBV7-3 and TRBJ1-1, with 7 bases lining up with TRBD1. Looked up from germline, CDR1 is SGHTA and CDR2 is FQGTGA. J lost 1 base, V lost 2 bases, and 1 base had no gene match. The CDR3 has 14 residues. The CDR3 protein is CASSLQGGNTEAFF. The CDR3 region has the DNA TGTGCCAGCAGCTTACAGGGGGGGAACACTGAAGCTTTCTTT.

The rearrangement uses TRBV14 and TRBJ2-5; D unclear. Per germline, CDR1 SGHDN and CDR2 FVKESK. V was pared by 0 bases and J by 7 bases, with 12 bases between. The CDR3 sequence is 14 residues long. CDR3: CASSQDYDERTQYF. The CDR3 nucleotides are TGTGCCAGCAGCCAAGACTACGATGAAAGGACCCAGTACTTC.

The chain links TRBV6-5 to TRBJ2-1; 9 positions agree with TRBD2. Germline-derived CDR1 and CDR2 are MNHEY and SVGAGI. J was trimmed by 8 bases and V by 8 bases; bases with no gene match: 7. The CDR3 is made up of 13 amino acids. The CDR3: CASGGLATYEQFF. The CDR3 region has the DNA TGTGCCAGCGGGGGACTAGCCACCTATGAGCAGTTCTTC.

V gene TRBV29-1 combines with J gene TRBJ2-5, with D perhaps TRBD2 (5 bases). Between the trimmed V and J ends, which lost 2 bases and 4 bases, there was a span of 8 bases. The CDR3 length is 12 residues. Germline V lookup: CDR1 SQVTM, CDR2 ANQGSEA. In DNA form, the CDR3 reads TGCAGCGTTGAACGGAGCGGAGAGACCCAGTACTTC. It specifies CSVERSGETQYF.

This clone was seen only once. V is TRBV9 and J is TRBJ2-1, with D maybe TRBD2 (6 bases). The germline V gene encodes CDR1 SGDLS and CDR2 YYNGEE. The CDR3 has 15 amino acids. Trimming stripped 0 bases from V and 2 bases from J, with 9 bases between. The CDR3: CASSVEGEAYNEQFF. DNA for the CDR3: TGTGCCAGCAGCGTAGAAGGGGAGGCCTACAATGAGCAGTTCTTC.

J is TRBJ1-5 and V is TRBV9; 7 bases map to TRBD1. The CDR3 sequence is 15 residues long. V lost 4 bases to trimming and J lost 1 base; unmatched junction nucleotides: 5. Germline CDR1 reads SGDLS; CDR2 reads YYNGEE. The CDR3 reads CASSPTGISNQPQHF. CDR3 DNA sequence: TGTGCCAGCAGCCCGACAGGGATCAGCAATCAGCCCCAGCATTTT.

In its sample, this clone was seen a few times. The V and J genes are TRBV11-3 and TRBJ1-1; D is perhaps TRBD1 (5 bases). V lost 0 bases and J 12 bases, leaving 11 bases between the germline ends. Germline-derived CDR1 and CDR2 are SGHNT and YENEEA. The CDR3 is 12 residues long. The CDR3 nucleotides are TGTGCCAGCAGCTTAGACTCAGGGCATCCTTTCTTT. Translated: CASSLDSGHPFF.

The V call is TRBV7-3, the J call TRBJ2-2; 8 nucleotides match TRBD2. V lost 4 bases to trimming and J lost 4 bases; unmatched junction nucleotides: 5. The CDR3 is 15 residues long. The germline V gene encodes CDR1 SGHTA and CDR2 FQGTGA. In DNA form, the CDR3 reads TGTGCCAGCAGCTCAAGCGCGGGAGGCACCGGGGAGCTGTTTTTT. This translates into CASSSSAGGTGELFF.

V gene TRBV18 combines with J gene TRBJ2-7, with 11 bases that match TRBD2. The J segment lost 6 bases and the V segment lost 5 bases, leaving 3 bases of the junction unmatched. The length of the CDR3 is 13 residues. From germline, CDR1 is KGHSH and CDR2 LQKENI. The CDR3 region has the DNA TGTGCCAGCTCAGGGACTAGCGGCGGCGAGCAGTACTTC. The encoded protein is CASSGTSGGEQYF.

V is TRBV6-5 and J is TRBJ2-7, with TRBD1 as a possible D gene (5 bases). CDR1 is MNHEY, CDR2 SVGAGI, per germline. V gave up 0 bases and J gave up 6 bases, with 15 bases separating them. The CDR3 loop spans 15 amino acids. Written as DNA, the CDR3 is TGTGCCAGCAGTTACTCGGTCGCAGGGTCGAGCGAGCAGTACTTC. Translating gives CASSYSVAGSSEQYF.

The genes are TRBV19 and TRBJ2-5; possibly TRBD2 for D (6 bases). Germline CDR1 reads LNHDA; CDR2 reads SQIVND (reference sequence). V was shortened by 11 bases and J by 5 bases, with 15 bases between the two germline ends. This CDR3 comprises 12 residues. CDR3 amino acids: CAAGGLRETQYF. For the CDR3, the DNA is TGTGCCGCCGGAGGGTTAAGGGAGACCCAGTACTTC.

This sequence joins TRBV7-8 and TRBJ2-7, with D unresolved. The germline V and J ends were trimmed by 0 bases and 2 bases, with 8 bases remaining between them. The CDR3 is made up of 14 amino acids. CDR1 is SGHVS and CDR2 is FQNEAQ in the germline V gene. CDR3 sequence (DNA): TGTGCCAGCAGCTTAGCGCTGGAGACCTACGAGCAGTACTTC. As protein: CASSLALETYEQYF.

The chain links TRBV12-2 to TRBJ2-1; the table's D call of TRBD2 was not tested on the DNA. TRBV12-2 is a recognized pseudogene. The CDR3 consists of 16 residues. CDR3 sequence reads: CASRSPIAGRYNEQFF. CDR3 DNA sequence: TGTGCAAGTCGCTCCCCCATAGCGGGACGGTACAATGAGCAGTTCTTC.

The CDR3 sequence is CASSERDTQYF. The CDR3 region has the DNA TGTGCCAGCAGTGAGAGGGATACGCAGTATTTT. The chain joins TRBV2 to TRBJ2-3; the D is unclear. V was pared by 3 bases and J by 6 bases, with 4 bases between. Germline V gene sequence: CDR1 SNHLY, CDR2 FYNNEI. CDR3 length equals 11 residues. The full variable domain, in which reference TRBV2 and TRBJ2-3 provide the parts outside the CDR3, is EPEVTQTPSHQVTQMGQEVILRCVPISNHLYFYWYRQILGQKVEFLVSFYNNEISEKSEIFDDQFSVERPDGSNFTLKIRSTKLEDSAMYFCASSERDTQYFGPGTRLTVL.

The V gene is TRBV10-2, the J gene TRBJ1-5, with D possibly being TRBD1 (5 bases). The length of the CDR3 is 13 residues. The V end was cut by 8 bases, the J end by 3 bases, with 11 bases between. Per germline, CDR1 WSHSY and CDR2 SAAADI. DNA for the CDR3: TGCGCCAGCCGGGCAGGGAACAATCAGCCCCAGCATTTT. As protein: CASRAGNNQPQHF.

The rearrangement links TRBV14 to TRBJ1-2; D may be TRBD1 (5 bases). Germline CDR1 is SGHDN and CDR2 is FVKESK. The CDR3 contains 13 residues. The V end lost 4 bases, the J end lost 8 bases, and 14 bases lay between the germline ends. Written as DNA, the CDR3 is TGTGCCAGCAGCCCTCGCCGGGGGGACGGCTACACCTTC. This gives the protein CASSPRRGDGYTF. The full variable domain, with the rest looked up from reference TRBV14 and TRBJ1-2, is EAGVTQFPSHSVIEKGQTVTLRCDPISGHDNLYWYRRVMGKEIKFLLHFVKESKQDESGMPNNRFLAERTGGTYSTLKVQPAELEDSGVYFCASSPRRGDGYTFGSGTRLTVV.

The CDR3 is CASRLQGAYQPQHF. The CDR3 DNA sequence: TGTGCCAGCAGACTACAGGGGGCTTATCAGCCCCAGCATTTT. J is TRBJ1-5 and V is TRBV28; TRBD1 aligns across 9 bases. Trimming cost V 6 bases and J 5 bases; bases outside gene matches: 5. The V gene's germline CDR1 is MDHEN and CDR2 SYDVKM. This CDR3 is built from 14 residues.